This entry describes one T cell receptor beta chain. The entry originates in a study of technical replicates of blood from a handful of donors. There are 14 residues in the CDR3. Germline-derived CDR1 and CDR2 are MGHRA and YSYEKL. The V end lost 0 bases, the J end lost 8 bases, and 11 bases lay between the germline ends. Sequenced by immunoSEQ multiplex PCR; TCRdb stores in-frame clones only, minus some. The sample yields about 83,000 clones, roughly 94% seen once. The specimen sequenced was T cells isolated from PBMCs. This clonotype was sampled from a human donor in good health. The V and J genes are TRBV4-1 and TRBJ2-1; a weak D match, TRBD1 (5 bases). The CDR3 here is CASSQESGYYEQFF. As DNA, the CDR3 is TGCGCCAGCAGCCAAGAATCAGGGTACTATGAGCAGTTCTTC.